This T cell receptor beta chain emerged from a study of blood T cells in healthy people across ages. This clonotype has just a few counts. The antigen is undetermined. Study findings and constraints: Donors of long life had a larger count of naive CD4+ cells and greater diversity than aged donors.

Alongside a J-beta primer mix, a sample-barcoded 5' primer served in a second PCR lasting 7 to 11 cycles. TCRdb reprocessed the 5' RACE reads via MiXCR and lists one record per CDR3 protein. In the table there are roughly 2 million distinct CDR3 sequences, around 48% of which are singletons. CDR3 length equals 16 residues. Germline CDR1 reads MNHEY; CDR2 reads SMNVEV (reference sequence). The junction had 9 bases not matched to a gene; V was cut back by 3 bases and J by 5 bases. This receptor was identified in a woman between 35 and 50 years old in good health. Sequenced material: blood. The V call is TRBV27, the J call TRBJ2-5, with 10 nucleotides matching TRBD1. CDR3 nucleotides: TGTGCCAGCAGTTTCCTCTCGACAGGGGGCTGGGAGACCCAGTACTTC. Encoded protein: CASSFLSTGGWETQYF.